This TCR beta chain was captured by sequencing in a study of T cells in Graves' hyperthyroidism and ophthalmopathy. The hyperthyroidism patients had all been newly diagnosed, and their disease duration was under 2 months. Their ages ranged from 18 to 65 years. Of note for this clonotype: Since a much larger clone is just one base distant, this may be a read error.

The source material, RNA transcripts, was used to amplify TCR beta CDR3 regions. In the first-round RT-PCR of the TCR CDR3, the HTBI primer set was used. Using its own MiXCR run on the multiplex PCR reads, TCRdb lists one record per CDR3 protein. In the table there are some 440,000 distinct CDR3 sequences, 15% to 17% of which are singletons. Germline CDR1 SGDLS, CDR2 YYNGEE. The CDR3 extends over 15 amino acids. What was sequenced was blood. V gene TRBV9 combines with J gene TRBJ2-7; D tentatively reads TRBD1 or TRBD2 (6 bases each). This TCR derives from a woman aged 18-29 years with Graves' hyperthyroidism. CDR3 region: CASSVGRDNSCEQYF. The CDR3 nucleotides are TGTGCCAGCAGCGTAGGGAGGGACAACTCCTGCGAGCAGTACTTC. The full variable domain, with the rest looked up from reference TRBV9 and TRBJ2-7, is DSGVTQTPKHLITATGQRVTLRCSPRSGDLSVYWYQQSLDQGLQFLIQYYNGEERAKGNILERFSAQQFPDLHSELNLSSLELGDSALYFCASSVGRDNSCEQYFGPGTRLTVT.